This is a list of T cell receptor beta chains from one sample in a study of cytomegalovirus exposure and HLA in healthy donors. The assay was immunoSEQ multiplex PCR, and TCRdb's table has in-frame clones only and misses some. The sample records about 120,000 clones, over 6.5% being singletons. The sequencing input was PBMCs. The receptor source for this set is a woman in her thirties or forties in good health and CMV-seropositive. Each CDR3 is given with its conserved first and last residue. Fields, in order: J gene, V gene, clone size, D gene, CDR3 DNA, CDR3 protein. A D gene is named only where the DNA matches it firmly. Clone sizes are given selectively: once, few, many, or a class where the clone is expanded.

J: TRBJ2-3; V: TRBV5-1; size: NA; D: TRBD1; DNA: TGCGCCAGCAGTTCAGGGGGTGAGGGCACAGATACGCAGTATTTT; CDR3: CASSSGGEGTDTQYF
J: TRBJ2-1; V: TRBV19; size: few; D: TRBD1; DNA: TGTGCCAGTAGTAGCTTGGGACAGGGGTTGGGCAATGAGCAGTTCTTC; CDR3: CASSSLGQGLGNEQFF
J: TRBJ1-1; V: TRBV27; size: few; D: NA; DNA: TGTGCCAGCAGTTTAGGGAGGGTGACTGAAGCTTTCTTT; CDR3: CASSLGRVTEAFF
J: TRBJ2-7; V: TRBV30; size: few; D: TRBD2; DNA: TGTGCCTGGAGTGAACTAGCGGGGGGATATACCTACGAGCAGTACTTC; CDR3: CAWSELAGGYTYEQYF
J: TRBJ2-5; V: TRBV6-5; size: few; D: NA; DNA: TGTGCCAGCAGTTACTCGTGGAGGATCCAAGAGACCCAGTACTTC; CDR3: CASSYSWRIQETQYF
J: TRBJ2-7; V: TRBV19; size: NA; D: TRBD1; DNA: TGTGCCAGTAGTATAGGGACAGGGGGCGCCGAGCAGTACTTC; CDR3: CASSIGTGGAEQYF
J: TRBJ2-7; V: TRBV5-1; size: NA; D: TRBD2; DNA: TGCGCCAGCAGCTTGGGGCCGGGGGGTTCCTACGAGCAGTACTTC; CDR3: CASSLGPGGSYEQYF
J: TRBJ2-3; V: TRBV4-2; size: few; D: TRBD2; DNA: TGTGCCAGCAGCCCCCTGGGGGGGGATACGCAGTATTTT; CDR3: CASSPLGGDTQYF
J: TRBJ2-1; V: TRBV11-2; size: few; D: NA; DNA: TGTGCCAGCAGCTTAGATATCCCTGAGCAGTTCTTC; CDR3: CASSLDIPEQFF
J: TRBJ1-5; V: TRBV6-6; size: NA; D: TRBD1; DNA: TGTGCCAGCAGTACAGGGGTGAAGCCCCAGCATTTT; CDR3: CASSTGVKPQHF
J: TRBJ1-1; V: TRBV27; size: few; D: TRBD1; DNA: TGTGCCAGCAGTCCCGGGACAGGGGGCAGTGGCACTGAAGCTTTCTTT; CDR3: CASSPGTGGSGTEAFF
J: TRBJ1-6; V: TRBV5-8; size: NA; D: TRBD1; DNA: TGTGCCAGCAGCCGTCGGGACAGGGGTAATTCACCCCTCCACTTT; CDR3: CASSRRDRGNSPLHF
J: TRBJ1-2; V: TRBV25-1; size: NA; D: NA; DNA: TGTGCCAGCAGTGAATATAGAAACGGGGGCTATGGCTACACCTTC; CDR3: CASSEYRNGGYGYTF
J: TRBJ1-6; V: TRBV5-8; size: NA; D: NA; DNA: TGTGCCAGCAGCTTAACACAGGGATTCTATAATTCACCCCTCCACTTT; CDR3: CASSLTQGFYNSPLHF
J: TRBJ2-3; V: TRBV19; size: NA; D: TRBD2; DNA: TGTGCCAGTAGTTCAGGTTCTAGCGGGGTAACTAGCACAGATACGCAGTATTTT; CDR3: CASSSGSSGVTSTDTQYF
J: TRBJ1-2; V: TRBV2; size: few; D: TRBD1; DNA: TGTGCCAGCATGAGGGGGCAGTGGGATGGCTACACCTTC; CDR3: CASMRGQWDGYTF
J: TRBJ1-2; V: TRBV29-1; size: few; D: NA; DNA: TGCAGCGTCTCCAGGACGGACACCCTCTATGGCTACACCTTC; CDR3: CSVSRTDTLYGYTF
J: TRBJ1-2; V: TRBV5-1; size: few; D: NA; DNA: TGCGCCAGCAGCTTGGCCGAACGGGTTTATGGCTACACCTTC; CDR3: CASSLAERVYGYTF
J: TRBJ1-5; V: TRBV5-1; size: NA; D: NA; DNA: TGCGCCAGCAGCTTGGCCCCGGGGGGGGATCAGCCCCAGCATTTT; CDR3: CASSLAPGGDQPQHF
J: TRBJ2-7; V: TRBV29-1; size: few; D: NA; DNA: TGCAGCGTTGAAGAATACGGGAGCGAGCAGTACTTC; CDR3: CSVEEYGSEQYF
J: TRBJ1-5; V: TRBV6-5; size: NA; D: TRBD1; DNA: TGTGCCAGCCGCCTGGGACAGGGAAGCAATCAGCCCCAGCATTTT; CDR3: CASRLGQGSNQPQHF
J: TRBJ2-5; V: TRBV30; size: NA; D: NA; DNA: TGTGCCTGGAGTGTACATCAGGGGACCCAGTACTTC; CDR3: CAWSVHQGTQYF
J: TRBJ1-2; V: TRBV2; size: NA; D: NA; DNA: TGTGCCAGCAGTGCCCAGAATGGCTACACCTTC; CDR3: CASSAQNGYTF
J: TRBJ1-5; V: TRBV18; size: NA; D: TRBD1; DNA: TGTGCCAGCTCACCAGCCGGGACAGGGATTAGCAATCAGCCCCAGCATTTT; CDR3: CASSPAGTGISNQPQHF
J: TRBJ2-1; V: TRBV11-2; size: few; D: NA; DNA: TGTGCCAGCAGCTTGCCAGGACTTCCCAGCTCCTACAATGAGCAGTTCTTC; CDR3: CASSLPGLPSSYNEQFF
J: TRBJ2-1; V: TRBV13; size: NA; D: TRBD2; DNA: TGTGCCAGCAGCCCCCGGACTAGCGGGGGCCGAGGATACAATGAGCAGTTCTTC; CDR3: CASSPRTSGGRGYNEQFF
J: TRBJ2-2; V: TRBV15; size: few; D: NA; DNA: TGTGCCACCAGCAGAGCAAGAGCGAACACCGGGGAGCTGTTTTTT; CDR3: CATSRARANTGELFF
J: TRBJ2-5; V: TRBV6-5; size: NA; D: NA; DNA: TGTGCCAGCACGGAGGCCAGAGGCGAGACCCAGTACTTC; CDR3: CASTEARGETQYF
J: TRBJ1-5; V: TRBV7-9; size: few; D: NA; DNA: TGTGCCAGCAGCTTAGGAGTTGGCAATCAGCCCCAGCATTTT; CDR3: CASSLGVGNQPQHF
J: TRBJ2-2; V: TRBV4-1; size: few; D: NA; DNA: TGCGCCAGCAGCCAAGTGGACCGCGGGCCCGGGGAGCTGTTTTTT; CDR3: CASSQVDRGPGELFF
J: TRBJ2-5; V: TRBV28; size: NA; D: NA; DNA: TGTGCCAGCAGTTTGTCGGTTCAAGAGACCCAGTACTTC; CDR3: CASSLSVQETQYF
J: TRBJ2-5; V: TRBV9; size: NA; D: NA; DNA: TGTGCCAGCAGCCAACAGGGACAAGAGACCCAGTACTTC; CDR3: CASSQQGQETQYF
J: TRBJ2-7; V: TRBV6-5; size: few; D: TRBD1; DNA: TGTGCCAGCAGTTACGACAGGGGGCCAGCCTACGAGCAGTACTTC; CDR3: CASSYDRGPAYEQYF
J: TRBJ2-3; V: TRBV2; size: NA; D: NA; DNA: TGTGCCAGCAGTGAAGAGACAGAAGATACGCAGTATTTT; CDR3: CASSEETEDTQYF
J: TRBJ2-5; V: TRBV6-1; size: many; D: TRBD1; DNA: TGTGCCAGCAGTTTAGGACAGGACCTAGAGACCCAGTACTTC; CDR3: CASSLGQDLETQYF
J: TRBJ2-3; V: TRBV4-2; size: NA; D: TRBD1; DNA: TGTGCCAGCAGCCAAGGTGACAGGGGGCGGCAGACAGATACGCAGTATTTT; CDR3: CASSQGDRGRQTDTQYF
J: TRBJ2-3; V: TRBV5-8; size: few; D: NA; DNA: TGTGCCAGCAGCTTGCAGTCGAGCACAGATACGCAGTATTTT; CDR3: CASSLQSSTDTQYF
J: TRBJ2-7; V: TRBV7-9; size: NA; D: TRBD2; DNA: TGTGCCAGCAGCTTAGCGCAAGCGGGGGGAGATGAGCAGTACTTC; CDR3: CASSLAQAGGDEQYF
J: TRBJ2-7; V: TRBV5-5; size: NA; D: NA; DNA: TGTGCCAGCAGCTTGGACCTCAGGGCTTCCTACGAGCAGTACTTC; CDR3: CASSLDLRASYEQYF
J: TRBJ2-7; V: TRBV11-3; size: NA; D: TRBD2; DNA: TGTGCCAGCAGCTTAGGGGGGGGCTCCTACGAGCAGTACTTC; CDR3: CASSLGGGSYEQYF
J: TRBJ2-7; V: TRBV30; size: NA; D: NA; DNA: TGTGCCTGGATAAAGAGGAACGAGCAGTACTTC; CDR3: CAWIKRNEQYF
J: TRBJ2-3; V: TRBV5-1; size: NA; D: NA; DNA: TGCGCCAGCAGCTTGGGGCTTCCAGATACGCAGTATTTT; CDR3: CASSLGLPDTQYF